This T cell receptor beta chain was sequenced during a study of PD-L1 blockade in urothelial cancer. The table came from immunoSEQ multiplex PCR; TCRdb's copy has only in-frame clones and leaves some out. The sample shows 48,000 or so clones, roughly 80% of them seen only once. The time point was: peripheral blood 6 weeks after treatment start. The sequencing used PBMCs, collected around atezolizumab (anti-PD-L1) treatment. The TCR comes from a man aged 70 or older with urothelial cancer.

DNA for the CDR3: TGTGCCAGCAGCCTCTTCCGGGACAGGGGGTCGATGGTGCAGTTCTTC. Protein sequence: CASSLFRDRGSMVQFF. V gene TRBV5-6 combines with J gene TRBJ2-1, with 11 bases fitting TRBD1. The CDR3 contains 16 residues. Germline lookup yields CDR1 SGHDT and CDR2 YYEEEE. After removal of 4 bases from V and 12 bases from J, the junction contained 15 bases not matched to a gene.